This T cell receptor (beta chain) appears in the sequencing data of a study of technical replicates of blood from a handful of donors. Germline CDR1 MDHEN, CDR2 SYDVKM. This CDR3 has 14 amino acids. Trimming took 5 bases from V and 8 from J, leaving 18 bases between them. Profiled with immunoSEQ multiplex PCR; TCRdb holds only in-frame clones, not every one. The data show roughly 82,000 clones, 90% to 95% seen once. Material: T cells isolated from PBMCs. This receptor was taken from a human donor in good health. The chain uses TRBV28 and TRBJ1-2; D possibly corresponds to TRBD1 (5 bases). DNA for the CDR3: TGTGCCAGCAGTCCCGCGGGGACCGACAACGGCTACACCTTC. Encoded protein: CASSPAGTDNGYTF.